Shown below are 6 T cell receptor beta chains from a single sample sequenced in a study of blood T cell repertoires in COVID-19. Sequenced by immunoSEQ multiplex PCR; TCRdb stores in-frame clones only, minus some. Of 15,000 to 20,000 clones listed, around 81% are singletons. The sequenced sample was peripheral blood. Receptors were obtained from a human donor in a cohort sampled during active COVID-19.

The genes are TRBV7-6 and TRBJ2-6, with D perhaps matching TRBD2 (5 bases). Between the trimmed V and J ends, which lost 2 bases and 2 bases, there was a span of 7 bases. CDR3 size: 15 residues. The V gene's germline CDR1 is SGHVS and CDR2 FNYEAQ. This CDR3 reads CASSLYGAGANVLTF. CDR3 bases: TGTGCCAGCAGCTTATACGGGGCTGGGGCCAACGTCCTGACTTTC.

V and J are TRBV7-2 and TRBJ1-1; D perhaps matches TRBD1 (6 bases). Germline loops: CDR1 SGHTA, CDR2 FQGNSA. The length of the CDR3 is 17 residues. V shed 1 base and J shed 8 bases, with 23 bases lying between them. CDR3: CASSLVLTGTRAQEAFF. The CDR3 DNA reads TGTGCCAGCAGCTTAGTTCTCACCGGGACACGGGCTCAGGAAGCTTTCTTT.

This chain links TRBV6-5 with TRBJ1-2; 9 bases are a match to TRBD1. Looked up from germline, CDR1 is MNHEY and CDR2 is SVGAGI. V was pared by 2 bases and J by 7 bases, with 5 bases of the junction left unmatched. The CDR3 has 14 amino acids. The DNA for the CDR3 is TGTGCCAGCAGTTACCACGGGACAGGGTCTGGCTACACCTTC. This gives the protein CASSYHGTGSGYTF.

The chain joins TRBV13 to TRBJ1-3; D is unclear. The CDR3 totals 16 residues. Germline V CDR1 and CDR2: PRHDT, FYEKMQ (reference sequence). Trimming shortened V by 4 bases and J by 0 bases, and 13 bases separated the two germline ends. The CDR3 bases are TGTGCCAGCAGCTCCGATCCGGGAAACTCTGGAAACACCATATATTTT. It yields the protein CASSSDPGNSGNTIYF.

The V gene is TRBV29-1, the J gene TRBJ2-1, with TRBD1 as a possible D gene (5 bases). There are 12 residues in the CDR3. V was clipped by 2 bases and J by 9 bases, with 11 bases between them. Germline assignment: CDR1 SQVTM and CDR2 ANQGSEA. CDR3 sequence (DNA): TGCAGCGTTGAACAGGGTCGGGCTGAGCAGTTCTTC. Amino acids: CSVEQGRAEQFF.

This sequence joins TRBV9 and TRBJ2-1; weak D call: TRBD2 (5 bases). Per germline, CDR1 SGDLS and CDR2 YYNGEE. The ends were cut back, 0 bases at V and 1 base at J, with 14 bases in the middle. The CDR3 has 17 residues. Here the CDR3 reads CASSVELSGGSYNEQFF. DNA of the CDR3: TGTGCCAGCAGCGTAGAGTTGAGCGGAGGTTCCTACAATGAGCAGTTCTTC. Filled out from reference TRBV9 and TRBJ2-1, the complete variable domain reads DSGVTQTPKHLITATGQRVTLRCSPRSGDLSVYWYQQSLDQGLQFLIQYYNGEERAKGNILERFSAQQFPDLHSELNLSSLELGDSALYFCASSVELSGGSYNEQFFGPGTRLTVL.